This TCR beta chain was sequenced for a study of cytomegalovirus exposure and HLA in healthy donors. PCR employed 60 Vbeta and 13 Jbeta primers. Profiling relied on immunoSEQ multiplex PCR, and the TCRdb table lists in-frame clones only, not all of them. Among about 150,000 clones listed, approximately 79% were seen once. The CDR3 is 19 amino acids. The sequence derives from a woman aged 25-40 years in good health and CMV-seronegative. V gene TRBV21-1 combines with J gene TRBJ1-5; the table calls TRBD1, which could not be checked here. TRBV21-1 is a pseudogene segment. The sequencing sample was made of PBMCs. The CDR3 loop reads CASSGTGRPSTLYNQPQHF. The CDR3 DNA follows: TGTGCCAGCAGCGGGACAGGCCGTCCCTCCACTCTGTACAATCAGCCCCAGCATTTT.